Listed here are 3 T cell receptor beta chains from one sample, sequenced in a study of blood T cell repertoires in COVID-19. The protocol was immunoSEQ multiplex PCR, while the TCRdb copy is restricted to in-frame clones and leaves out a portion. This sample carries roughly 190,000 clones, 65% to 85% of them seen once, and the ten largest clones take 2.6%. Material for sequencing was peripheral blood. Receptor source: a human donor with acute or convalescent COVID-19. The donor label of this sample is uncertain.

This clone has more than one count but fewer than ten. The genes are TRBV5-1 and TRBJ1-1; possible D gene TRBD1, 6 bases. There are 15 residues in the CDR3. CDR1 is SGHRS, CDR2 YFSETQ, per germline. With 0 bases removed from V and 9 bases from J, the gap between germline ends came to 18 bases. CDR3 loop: CASSLGPEEQGKAFF. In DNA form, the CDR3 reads TGCGCCAGCAGCTTGGGTCCTGAAGAACAGGGAAAAGCTTTCTTT.

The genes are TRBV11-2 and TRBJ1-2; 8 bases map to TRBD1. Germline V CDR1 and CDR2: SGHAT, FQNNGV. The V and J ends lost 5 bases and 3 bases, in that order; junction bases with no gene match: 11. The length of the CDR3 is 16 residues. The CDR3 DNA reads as TGTGCCAGCAGCCTCAACCCAGGGGGCGTAGACTATGGCTACACCTTC. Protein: CASSLNPGGVDYGYTF. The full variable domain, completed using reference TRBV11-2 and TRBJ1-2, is EAGVAQSPRYKIIEKRQSVAFWCNPISGHATLYWYQQILGQGPKLLIQFQNNGVVDDSQLPKDRFSAERLKGVDSTLKIQPAKLEDSAVYLCASSLNPGGVDYGYTFGSGTRLTVV.

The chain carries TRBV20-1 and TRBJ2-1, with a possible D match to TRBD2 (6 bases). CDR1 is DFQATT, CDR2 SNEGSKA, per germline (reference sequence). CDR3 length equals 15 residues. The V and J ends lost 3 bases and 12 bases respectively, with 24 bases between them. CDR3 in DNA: TGCAGTGCTAGTATCGTCGGGGGAATAGGAAGAGGGCAGTTCTTC. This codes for CSASIVGGIGRGQFF.